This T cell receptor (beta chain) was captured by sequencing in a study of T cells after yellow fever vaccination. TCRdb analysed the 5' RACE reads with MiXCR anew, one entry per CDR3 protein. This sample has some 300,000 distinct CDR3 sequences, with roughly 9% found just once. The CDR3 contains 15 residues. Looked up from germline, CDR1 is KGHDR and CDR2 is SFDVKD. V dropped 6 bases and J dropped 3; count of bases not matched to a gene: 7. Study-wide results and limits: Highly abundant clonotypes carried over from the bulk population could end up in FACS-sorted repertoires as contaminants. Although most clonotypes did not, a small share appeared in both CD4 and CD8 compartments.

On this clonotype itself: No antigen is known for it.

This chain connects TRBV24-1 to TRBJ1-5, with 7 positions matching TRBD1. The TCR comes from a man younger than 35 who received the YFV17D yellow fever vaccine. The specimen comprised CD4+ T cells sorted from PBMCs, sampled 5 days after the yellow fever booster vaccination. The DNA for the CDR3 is TGTGCCACCAGTAGGGGCAGGGGGTACAATCAGCCCCAGCATTTT. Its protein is CATSRGRGYNQPQHF.